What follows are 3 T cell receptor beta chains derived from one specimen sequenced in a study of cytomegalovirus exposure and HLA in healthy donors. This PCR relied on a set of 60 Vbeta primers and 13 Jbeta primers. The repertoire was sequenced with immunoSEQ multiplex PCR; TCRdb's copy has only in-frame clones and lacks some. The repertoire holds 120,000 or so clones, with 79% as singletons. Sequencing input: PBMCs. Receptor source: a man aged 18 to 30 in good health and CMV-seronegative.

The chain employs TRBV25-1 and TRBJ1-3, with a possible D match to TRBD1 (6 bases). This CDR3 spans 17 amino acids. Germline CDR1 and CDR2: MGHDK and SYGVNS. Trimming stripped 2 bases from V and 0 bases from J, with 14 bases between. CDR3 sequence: CASSEPLGTSSGNTIYF. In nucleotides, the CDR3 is TGTGCCAGCAGTGAACCCCTCGGGACAAGCTCTGGAAACACCATATATTTT.

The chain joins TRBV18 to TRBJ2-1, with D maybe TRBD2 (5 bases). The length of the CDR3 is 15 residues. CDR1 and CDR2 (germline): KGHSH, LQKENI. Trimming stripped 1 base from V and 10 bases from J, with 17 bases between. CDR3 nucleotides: TGTGCCAGCTCACCACTTGGGCTAGCCCCCCTCGAGCAGTTCTTC. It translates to CASSPLGLAPLEQFF.

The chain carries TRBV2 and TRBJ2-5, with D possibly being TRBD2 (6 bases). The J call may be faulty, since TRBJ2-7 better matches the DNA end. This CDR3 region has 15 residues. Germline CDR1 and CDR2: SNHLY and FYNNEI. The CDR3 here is CASRGYSGSAYEQYF. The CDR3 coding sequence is TGTGCCAGCAGGGGATATAGCGGTTCTGCTTACGAGCAGTACTTC.